This T cell receptor (beta chain) was observed in a study of blood T cell repertoires in COVID-19. Study as a whole: The cDNA or gDNA used as material had been derived from T cells, B-cell-depleted T cells, or PBMCs.

J gave up 6 bases and V 6 bases, and 7 bases lay outside the gene matches. The length of the CDR3 is 13 residues. Germline CDR1 and CDR2: SNHLY and FYNNEI. Methods used by the authors: Amplification from reference gene primers served as the basis for estimated nucleated cell counts. Produced via immunoSEQ multiplex PCR; TCRdb's table is partial and in-frame only. V, J and clone size are taken as reported in that table, and D and trimming were inferred from the DNA itself. This sample carries about 90,000 clones, about 85% of them seen once, and the ten largest clones take roughly 25%. The sequencing input was peripheral blood. V is TRBV2 and J is TRBJ1-2; TRBD1 agrees at 7 bases. This TCR was recovered from a man at least 80 years old with active or convalescent COVID-19. This CDR3 is CASRSYRGHGYTF. The CDR3, as DNA: TGTGCCAGCAGAAGCTACAGGGGACATGGCTACACCTTC.